This T cell receptor (beta chain) is drawn from a study of CD8+ T cells in alopecia areata. This clone has only a few counts. Its antigen is not identified. Germline lookup yields CDR1 SEHNR and CDR2 FQNEAQ (reference sequence). V was cut by 5 bases and J by 3 bases, with 11 bases left in between. The CDR3 is made up of 13 amino acids. Separation by sorting yielded CD4+ and CD8+ T cells from PBMCs. General study points: Lesional scalp, especially alopecia totalis/universalis, showed higher clonality than normal scalp.

TCR sequencing used cDNA made by reverse transcription of extracted RNA. Data came from immunoSEQ multiplex PCR; TCRdb stores just in-frame clones and leaves some out. The sample has around 190,000 clones; approximately 60% are singletons. The sequence was obtained from a human donor in good health. Sequencing input: CD8+ T cells sorted from blood. J is TRBJ2-7 and V is TRBV7-9, with D maybe TRBD1 (6 bases). CDR3 DNA sequence: TGTGCCAGCAGCCGGGACATGGTCTACGAGCAGTACTTC. It translates to CASSRDMVYEQYF.